Only a few counts were recorded for the clone carrying this TCR beta chain. What it binds is unknown. The beta constant-region primer was an equimolar mix of two oligonucleotides covering TRBC1 and TRBC2. Nested alpha and beta constant-region primers with the SP2 primer drove four PCR rounds on ligated cDNA. TCRdb re-derived calls from the UMI-ligation and nested PCR reads in MiXCR, one entry per CDR3 protein. This table holds around 140,000 distinct CDR3 sequences, approximately 20% found once. V lost 3 bases, J lost 8 bases, and 7 bases lay in between. The CDR3 consists of 11 residues. Germline CDR1 reads DFQATT; CDR2 reads SNEGSKA (reference sequence). The record originates from a study of naive and memory T cell subsets. Overall study findings and caveats: The power law exponent of TCR abundance differed between naive and memory cells. Possibly reflecting memory cells re-expressing CD45RA, a few larger clonotypes occurred in naive repertoires, especially CD8.

This TCR was recovered from a human donor in good health. Material: naive CD8+ T cells from blood. The chain links TRBV20-1 to TRBJ1-4; D call uncertain. In nucleotides, the CDR3 is TGCAGTGCTAGTATACGGGAAAAACTGTTTTTT. Translating it yields CSASIREKLFF.